Detailed here is one T cell receptor beta chain. The data originate from a study of blood T cell repertoires in COVID-19. Study information: There were acute and convalescent COVID-19 samples, and they came from the United States, Italy and Spain. Sources were T cells, B-cell-depleted T cells, or PBMCs; the material itself was cDNA or gDNA.

Authors' processing steps: Amplification of reference gene primers was used by the study to estimate nucleated cell counts. Profiled with immunoSEQ multiplex PCR; TCRdb holds only in-frame clones, not every one. D and trimming come from the DNA, and the V and J calls and clone size come from that table. Among some 270,000 clones, roughly 89% were seen once, and the ten largest hold around 0.88%. The germline gives CDR1 MNHEY, CDR2 SVGAGI. This CDR3 region has 13 residues. V shed 7 bases and J shed 7 bases, with 14 bases lying between them. This chain links TRBV6-5 with TRBJ1-5; possibly TRBD1 for D (6 bases). Sequenced sample: peripheral blood. The TCR was taken from a man younger than 45 with acute or convalescent COVID-19. The CDR3 DNA sequence: TGTGCCAGCACCCAACAGGGTAACCAGCCCCAGCATTTT. Protein sequence: CASTQQGNQPQHF.